These T cell receptor beta chains were read from a single sample in a study of OX40 agonist ivuxolimab in advanced cancers. Method: immunoSEQ multiplex PCR; TCRdb's copy keeps in-frame clones and lacks some. The sample holds 45,000 to 55,000 clones, about four fifths seen once. Here the sequenced sample was CD4+ or CD8+ T cells sorted from blood, taken in a trial of the OX40 agonist ivuxolimab. All receptors derive from an adult with an advanced solid tumor such as melanoma, head and neck, liver or kidney cancer. The CDR3 runs from the conserved cysteine through the conserved F or W. A D gene is named only where the DNA matches it firmly. The listing skips clone size in some rows; elsewhere it reads once, few, many or a size class.

j_call,v_call,clone_size,d_call,cdr3_nt,cdr3_aa
TRBJ2-2,TRBV5-4,-,-,TGTGCCAGCAGCTTTATGAGGGGTTCGAACACCGGGGAGCTGTTTTTT,CASSFMRGSNTGELFF
TRBJ1-4,TRBV7-9,-,-,TGTGCCAGCAGCTCCGGGGCAGCGGCAACTAATGAAAAACTGTTTTTT,CASSSGAAATNEKLFF
TRBJ2-3,TRBV5-1,-,-,TGCGCCAGCAGCTTATCCCGTTGGGATACGCAGTATTTT,CASSLSRWDTQYF
TRBJ2-7,TRBV7-2,-,TRBD2,TGTGCCAGCAGCTTATACCACGGACTAGCGGGACCATCCTACGAGCAGTACTTC,CASSLYHGLAGPSYEQYF
TRBJ1-5,TRBV7-8,-,-,TGTGCCAGCAGCTTGGATTCCCGTGGCCAGCCCCAGCATTTT,CASSLDSRGQPQHF
TRBJ2-7,TRBV18,-,-,TGTGCCAGCGCCTTAACAGGTTTTAGCTCCTACGAGCAGTACTTC,CASALTGFSSYEQYF
TRBJ2-5,TRBV18,-,-,TGTGCCAGCTCACCAGAGACAGAGACCCAGTACTTC,CASSPETETQYF
TRBJ1-4,TRBV30,-,-,TGTGCCTGGAGTGGGGGCCTCCTTAATGAAAAACTGTTTTTT,CAWSGGLLNEKLFF
TRBJ1-1,TRBV18,-,-,TGTGCCAGCTCACCAGTGCGGGGAGGGTCCACTGAAGCTTTCTTT,CASSPVRGGSTEAFF
TRBJ2-3,TRBV27,-,-,TGTGCCAGCAGTTTGCGCCTAGCTGAGGGTGTGGGCACAGATACGCAGTATTTT,CASSLRLAEGVGTDTQYF
TRBJ2-4,TRBV7-2,-,-,TGTGCCAGCAGTCCCCCGGTAGCCAAAAACATTCAGTACTTC,CASSPPVAKNIQYF
TRBJ1-1,TRBV7-9,-,-,TGTGCCAGCAGCTTAGGGACAGCTAACACTGAAGCTTTCTTT,CASSLGTANTEAFF
TRBJ2-5,TRBV18,-,TRBD1,TGTGCCAGCTCACTTAGGACAGGGCAAGGGGAGACCCAGTACTTC,CASSLRTGQGETQYF
TRBJ1-6,TRBV5-4,-,-,TGTGCCAGCAGTTCAGCCACCCTGAATTCACCCCTCCACTTT,CASSSATLNSPLHF
TRBJ2-5,TRBV5-1,-,-,TGCGCCAGCAGCTCGGGCCGACTAAGAGAAACCCAGTACTTC,CASSSGRLRETQYF
TRBJ2-7,TRBV5-6,few,TRBD1,TGTGCCAGCAGCTTCCAGGACAGGGCATCCCCCCTCGAGCAGTACTTC,CASSFQDRASPLEQYF
TRBJ2-7,TRBV10-3,-,-,TGTGCCATCAGTGAGTCAAACGGAGCCTACGAGCAGTACTTC,CAISESNGAYEQYF
TRBJ1-1,TRBV7-9,-,TRBD1,TGTGCCAGCAGTGACCCGTGGGACAGGGGGCGCCGAATGAACACTGAAGCTTTCTTT,CASSDPWDRGRRMNTEAFF
TRBJ2-3,TRBV9,-,-,TGTGCCAGCAGCGTTACGTGGGGTCAAGTTAATTTT,CASSVTWGQVNF
TRBJ2-3,TRBV4-1,-,TRBD2,TGCGCCAGCAGCCAAGAACTAGCGGGAATCACAGATACGCAGTATTTT,CASSQELAGITDTQYF
TRBJ1-1,TRBV7-2,-,-,TGTGCCAGCAGCTTAAATTTACGGGGGAACACTGAAGCTTTCTTT,CASSLNLRGNTEAFF
TRBJ1-2,TRBV15,-,-,TGTGCCACCAGCAGTGCCCGACGGAGAGTCTATGGCTACACCTTC,CATSSARRRVYGYTF
TRBJ2-3,TRBV19,-,-,TGTGCCAGTAGTATTAGCGTTTCTAGCACAGATACGCAGTATTTT,CASSISVSSTDTQYF
TRBJ2-7,TRBV7-6,-,-,TGTGCCAGCAGCCCTACTATGCGGCGGGACCCCTACGAGCAGTACTTC,CASSPTMRRDPYEQYF
TRBJ1-6,TRBV6-5,-,-,TGTGCCACCGGACAGAGTAATTCACCCCTCCACTTT,CATGQSNSPLHF
TRBJ1-5,TRBV7-2,-,-,TGTGCCAGCAGCTTAAGTCGAGATCAGCCCCAGCATTTT,CASSLSRDQPQHF
TRBJ2-1,TRBV29-1,few,TRBD1,TGCATCTCACCGGGGGACAGGGCCCTTAGCTCCTACAATGAGCAGTTCTTC,CISPGDRALSSYNEQFF
TRBJ1-4,TRBV4-3,-,-,TGCGCCAGCAGCCAAGCAAGGGGGGCACTGTTTTTT,CASSQARGALFF
TRBJ1-3,TRBV9,-,-,TGTGCCAGCAGCGCCTTACAGGGATCCGGAAACACCATATATTTT,CASSALQGSGNTIYF
TRBJ2-3,TRBV27,-,-,TGTGCCAGCAAACGTCCCAGCACAGATACGCAGTATTTT,CASKRPSTDTQYF
TRBJ2-3,TRBV5-4,-,-,TGTGCCAGCAGCTTCACAGGCAGGGTTAGCACAGATACGCAGTATTTT,CASSFTGRVSTDTQYF